These T cell receptor beta chains were read from a single sample in a study of T cell repertoires in cytomegalovirus infection. TCRdb independently ran MiXCR on the reads; one entry per CDR3 protein. Of more than 150,000 distinct CDR3 sequences listed, about a quarter are singletons. The sequencing input was PBMCs. These receptors were taken from a human donor in good health (CMV status not recorded). Some clones in this sample may be carry-over from other donors' samples. The conserved cysteine and the conserved F or W are not part of the CDR3 here. The order of the fields is J gene, V gene, CDR3 protein.

TRBJ2-7	TRBV29-1	SVALNHEQY
TRBJ2-7	TRBV29-1	SAVGTSGSYEQY
TRBJ2-2	TRBV28	ASSGQDTGELF
TRBJ2-7	TRBV10-3	AISESLTGEYSYEQY
TRBJ1-5	TRBV28	ASKANSAGSNQPQH
TRBJ2-1	TRBV29-1	SVEGLAGAYNEQF
TRBJ2-7	TRBV7-2	ASRGTSVWEQY
TRBJ2-1	TRBV13	ASSSRGNEQF
TRBJ2-1	TRBV2	ASGEGASGSGGEQF
TRBJ2-7	TRBV5-6	ASSLANVYEQY
TRBJ2-1	TRBV2	ASLGDSYNEQF
TRBJ2-5	TRBV6-1	ASSQSTGSETQY
TRBJ1-2	TRBV7-2	ASSLASYGYT
TRBJ2-3	TRBV14	ASSLLLGTDTQY
TRBJ2-3	TRBV7-2	ASSPGLAGELDTQY
TRBJ1-5	TRBV29-1	SVAGDNSNQPQH
TRBJ2-1	TRBV7-8	AAGTSVNNEQF
TRBJ2-4	TRBV4-1	ASSQEDTVRPLNIQY
TRBJ1-1	TRBV7-8	ASSPDTRGEAF
TRBJ2-6	TRBV28	ASSLPSGTEHNVLT
TRBJ1-2	TRBV20-1	SASGDYYGYT
TRBJ1-2	TRBV6-8	ASRIAGSYGYT
-	TRBV7-9	ASSDSGSSYNEQY
TRBJ2-2	TRBV7-2	ASSLVVGAGELF
TRBJ2-3	TRBV7-3	ASRLKGGSGDTQY
TRBJ2-2	TRBV6-6	ASREGQAGELF